Listed here are 10 T cell receptor beta chains from one sample, sequenced in a study of CD8 T cells in ankylosing spondylitis. Study-level points and caveats: Roughly eight highly homologous variants made up a TCR beta motif, and this motif appeared characteristic of ankylosing spondylitis blood.

A single record per CDR3 protein comes from TCRdb applying MiXCR to the 5' RACE reads. The sample carries about 800,000 distinct CDR3 sequences, 10% to 15% recorded once. Their recognized antigens are unknown. The sample was blood, either unsorted or a sorted T cell fraction (not recorded which). These TCRs come from a male donor with ankylosing spondylitis.

This clonotype has more than one count but fewer than ten. This sequence joins TRBV2 and TRBJ1-5, with D possibly TRBD1 on 5 matching bases. Per germline, CDR1 SNHLY and CDR2 FYNNEI. The CDR3 is 15 residues long. V lost 4 bases and J lost 0, with 10 bases in between. The CDR3 region is CASSVRAVSNQPQHF. The CDR3 DNA follows: TGTGCCAGCAGTGTCAGGGCGGTTAGCAATCAGCCCCAGCATTTT. The whole variable domain, remainder taken from reference TRBV2 and TRBJ1-5, is EPEVTQTPSHQVTQMGQEVILRCVPISNHLYFYWYRQILGQKVEFLVSFYNNEISEKSEIFDDQFSVERPDGSNFTLKIRSTKLEDSAMYFCASSVRAVSNQPQHFGDGTRLSIL.

V and J are TRBV10-2 and TRBJ2-7; TRBD2 matches 11 bases. CDR1 and CDR2 from the germline V gene are WSHSY and SAAADI. The CDR3 has 16 amino acids. The junction had 13 bases not matched to a gene; V was cut back by 6 bases and J by 6 bases. CDR3 residues: CASSSATSGRFAEQYF. DNA of the CDR3: TGCGCCAGCAGCAGCGCTACTAGCGGGAGATTCGCCGAGCAGTACTTC.

This clonotype was seen ten or more times. The chain combines TRBV5-1 with TRBJ2-1; D unclear. The CDR3 is made up of 13 amino acids. With 4 bases removed from V and 7 bases from J, the gap between germline ends came to 12 bases. CDR1 and CDR2 (germline): SGHRS, YFSETQ. The CDR3 nucleotides read TGCGCCAGCAGCCTCCAGGTGGGGAATGAGCAGTTCTTC. It yields the protein CASSLQVGNEQFF.

This chain's CDR3 is CASSYGTNTDTQYF. CDR3 bases: TGTGCCAGCAGTTACGGGACTAACACAGATACGCAGTATTTT. This chain uses TRBV6-5 with TRBJ2-3; 7 positions agree with TRBD2. Germline V gene data show CDR1 as MNHEY and CDR2 as SVGAGI. The CDR3 spans 14 residues. V shed 2 bases, J shed 2 bases, and the junction held 1 base outside the gene matches.

The chain carries TRBV10-3 and TRBJ1-3; possibly TRBD1 for D (5 bases). This CDR3 contains 14 residues. Germline loops: CDR1 ENHRY, CDR2 SYGVKD. Deletions cut 3 bases from V and 6 bases from J, with 12 bases between. Here the CDR3 reads CAISDDREENTIYF. The CDR3, as DNA: TGTGCCATCAGTGATGACAGAGAGGAAAACACCATATATTTT.

This clonotype has just a few counts. V gene TRBV20-1 combines with J gene TRBJ2-3, with 7 bases aligning to TRBD2. V was clipped by 0 bases and J by 2 bases; unmatched bases: 8. This CDR3 contains 16 residues. Germline lookup yields CDR1 DFQATT and CDR2 SNEGSKA (reference sequence). CDR3 in DNA: TGCAGTGCTAGAGAAATAGGGCTAGCGGTCACAGATACGCAGTATTTT. Translating gives CSAREIGLAVTDTQYF.

This chain connects TRBV12-3 or TRBV12-4 to TRBJ2-2, with 12 bases fitting TRBD2. There are 18 residues in the CDR3. J lost 5 bases, V lost 5 bases, and 12 bases had no gene match. CDR3 loop: CASSTTSGRGWWTGELFF. In nucleotides, the CDR3 is TGTGCCAGCAGTACGACTAGCGGGAGAGGGTGGTGGACCGGGGAGCTGTTTTTT.

This chain joins TRBV5-1 and TRBJ2-2, with a weak D call TRBD2 (5 bases). Trimming cost V 3 bases and J 4 bases, with 13 bases left between them. The CDR3 runs 15 residues. The germline gives CDR1 SGHRS, CDR2 YFSETQ. The CDR3 DNA reads TGCGCCAGCAGCTGGAACGAGCGGTCCACCGGGGAGCTGTTTTTT. It yields the protein CASSWNERSTGELFF. The full variable domain, completed using reference TRBV5-1 and TRBJ2-2, is KAGVTQTPRYLIKTRGQQVTLSCSPISGHRSVSWYQQTPGQGLQFLFEYFSETQRNKGNFPGRFSGRQFSNSRSEMNVSTLELGDSALYLCASSWNERSTGELFFGEGSRLTVL.

The chain joins TRBV7-8 to TRBJ2-3; TRBD1 agrees at 10 bases. V gave up 4 bases and J gave up 5 bases; unmatched junction bases: 3. The CDR3 has 14 amino acids. Germline-derived CDR1 and CDR2 are SGHVS and FQNEAQ. The DNA of the CDR3 is TGTGCCAGCAGCTCCCGGGACAGGGGAGATACGCAGTATTTT. The encoded protein is CASSSRDRGDTQYF.

The table lists this clonotype with a few counts. As DNA, the CDR3 is TGCAGTGCTAGGAGGGGGTTACGTGATGAGCAGTTCTTC. Translation gives CSARRGLRDEQFF. V usage is TRBV20-1 and J usage is TRBJ2-1, with D maybe TRBD1 (6 bases). The CDR3 contains 13 residues. Trimming stripped 3 bases from V and 8 bases from J, with 14 bases between. Germline V gene sequence: CDR1 DFQATT, CDR2 SNEGSKA (reference sequence).